The 11 T cell receptor beta chains reported below all come from one sample, sequenced in a study of blood T cell repertoires in COVID-19. TCRdb's copy holds only in-frame clones and misses some; the assay was immunoSEQ multiplex PCR. The data hold about 73,000 clones, with roughly 88% observed a single time. The sample comprised peripheral blood. These receptors came from a man aged 80 or over with active or convalescent COVID-19.

The V and J genes are TRBV11-2 and TRBJ2-1, with 12 bases that match TRBD2. The V and J ends lost 0 bases and 8 bases, in that order; junction bases with no gene match: 5. CDR1 is SGHAT, CDR2 FQNNGV, per germline. This CDR3 spans 16 amino acids. CDR3 coding DNA: TGTGCCAGCAGCTTAGATCGTCTAGCGGGGGGGCATGAGCAGTTCTTC. This gives the protein CASSLDRLAGGHEQFF.

The gene calls are TRBV5-6 and TRBJ2-1, with D perhaps TRBD2 (6 bases). Germline CDR1 and CDR2: SGHDT and YYEEEE. The V and J ends lost 2 bases and 0 bases respectively, with 12 bases between them. This CDR3 comprises 16 residues. This chain's CDR3 is CASSFGFGGSYNEQFF. In nucleotides, the CDR3 is TGTGCCAGCAGCTTTGGGTTCGGGGGCTCCTACAATGAGCAGTTCTTC.

The chain employs TRBV5-1 and TRBJ2-7; weak D call: TRBD1 (5 bases). V was pared by 1 base and J by 3 bases, with 8 bases between. This CDR3 is built from 13 residues. From germline, CDR1 is SGHRS and CDR2 YFSETQ. Here the CDR3 DNA reads TGCGCCAGCAGCTTGCAGGGAAACTACGAGCAGTACTTC. It codes for CASSLQGNYEQYF.

V and J are TRBV11-2 and TRBJ2-1; 7 nucleotides align to TRBD2. The CDR3 spans 16 residues. V shed 5 bases, J shed 0 bases, and the junction held 7 bases outside the gene matches. Germline V gene data show CDR1 as SGHAT and CDR2 as FQNNGV. For the CDR3, the DNA is TGTGCCAGCAGCAGTAGCGGGCAGACCTCCTACAATGAGCAGTTCTTC. This encodes CASSSSGQTSYNEQFF. Variable domain in full (rest from reference TRBV11-2 and TRBJ2-1): EAGVAQSPRYKIIEKRQSVAFWCNPISGHATLYWYQQILGQGPKLLIQFQNNGVVDDSQLPKDRFSAERLKGVDSTLKIQPAKLEDSAVYLCASSSSGQTSYNEQFFGPGTRLTVL.

This clone was observed a single time. This chain connects TRBV28 to TRBJ2-7; no definite D call. CDR1 and CDR2 (germline): MDHEN, SYDVKM. Trimming left V 7 bases short and J 5 bases short, with 15 bases between. The CDR3 covers 13 residues. The CDR3 loop reads CASIRSYPHEQYF. In DNA, the CDR3 is TGTGCCAGCATCCGGTCCTACCCGCACGAGCAGTACTTC.

The J gene is TRBJ1-2, the V gene TRBV5-6; D remains ambiguous. CDR3 size: 14 residues. With 3 bases removed from V and 7 bases from J, the gap between germline ends came to 16 bases. Germline values: CDR1 SGHDT, CDR2 YYEEEE. DNA of the CDR3: TGTGCCAGCAGCTCCGGACGGGGTACGGGTGGCTACACCTTC. Protein: CASSSGRGTGGYTF.

The chain combines TRBV5-6 with TRBJ2-7, with a tentative D call TRBD1 (8 bases). Looked up from germline, CDR1 is SGHDT and CDR2 is YYEEEE. The CDR3 sequence is 18 residues long. Trimming left V 0 bases short and J 1 base short, with 20 bases between. Here the CDR3 reads CASSLETGGGTQSYEQYF. DNA of the CDR3: TGTGCCAGCAGCTTGGAAACAGGGGGGGGCACACAGTCCTACGAGCAGTACTTC. The entire variable domain, with the rest obtained from reference TRBV5-6 and TRBJ2-7, is as follows: DAGVTQSPTHLIKTRGQQVTLRCSPKSGHDTVSWYQQALGQGPQFIFQYYEEEERQRGNFPDRFSGHQFPNYSSELNVNALLLGDSALYLCASSLETGGGTQSYEQYFGPGTRLTVT.

This clone was observed once. The CDR3 sequence: CASKISGRGIEQYF. The DNA of the CDR3 is TGTGCCAGCAAGATCTCGGGGAGGGGGATCGAGCAGTACTTC. V usage is TRBV6-5 and J usage is TRBJ2-7; possible D gene TRBD2, 7 bases. Germline-derived CDR1 and CDR2 are MNHEY and SVGAGI. V was cut by 7 bases and J by 6 bases, with 19 bases left in between. This CDR3 has 14 amino acids.

The rearrangement uses TRBV6-6 and TRBJ1-1; tentative D call: TRBD1 (5 bases). V lost 0 bases, J lost 2 bases, and 7 bases lay in between. The CDR3 loop spans 14 amino acids. Germline V CDR1 and CDR2: MNHNY, SVGAGI (reference sequence). CDR3 region: CASSYSDRNTEAFF. The DNA of the CDR3 is TGTGCCAGCAGTTACTCCGACAGAAACACTGAAGCTTTCTTT.

The V call is TRBV7-9, the J call TRBJ2-1; TRBD1 matches 7 bases. The CDR3 contains 16 residues. CDR1 and CDR2 from the germline V gene are SEHNR and FQNEAQ (reference sequence). Trimming removed 5 bases from V and 7 bases from J; junction bases left unmatched: 14. The CDR3: CASSPQGMLADNEQFF. Written as DNA, the CDR3 is TGTGCCAGCAGCCCACAGGGGATGCTAGCAGATAATGAGCAGTTCTTC. The whole variable domain, remainder taken from reference TRBV7-9 and TRBJ2-1, is DTGVSQNPRHKITKRGQNVTFRCDPISEHNRLYWYRQTLGQGPEFLTYFQNEAQLEKSRLLSDRFSAERPKGSFSTLEIQRTEQGDSAMYLCASSPQGMLADNEQFFGPGTRLTVL.

J is TRBJ1-2 and V is TRBV6-5; a weak D match, TRBD1 (5 bases). Germline assignment: CDR1 MNHEY and CDR2 SVGAGI. The V end lost 7 bases, the J end lost 2 bases, and 14 bases lay between the germline ends. The CDR3 spans 14 residues. The CDR3 region has the DNA TGTGCCAGCACTCCGGGGGGAGTCAACTATGGCTACACCTTC. This encodes CASTPGGVNYGYTF.